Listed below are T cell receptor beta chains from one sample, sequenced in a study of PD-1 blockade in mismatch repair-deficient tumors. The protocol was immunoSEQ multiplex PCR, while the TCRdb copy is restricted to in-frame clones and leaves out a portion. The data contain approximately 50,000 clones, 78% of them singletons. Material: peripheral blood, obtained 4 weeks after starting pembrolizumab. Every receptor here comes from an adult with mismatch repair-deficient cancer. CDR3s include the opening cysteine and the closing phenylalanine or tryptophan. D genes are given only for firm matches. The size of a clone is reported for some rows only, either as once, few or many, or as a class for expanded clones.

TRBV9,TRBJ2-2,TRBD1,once,TGTGCCAGCAGCTCCCGATCCGGGACAGGAAGAAACACCGGGGAGCTGTTTTTT,CASSSRSGTGRNTGELFF
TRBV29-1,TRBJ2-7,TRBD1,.,TGCAGCCCCCGCCCAGGGGGCGGCTCCTACGAGCAGTACTTC,CSPRPGGGSYEQYF
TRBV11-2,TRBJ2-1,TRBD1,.,TGTGCCAGCAGCTCAGACAGGGGGGGGCAGTTCTTC,CASSSDRGGQFF
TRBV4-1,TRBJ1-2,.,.,TGCGCCAGCAGCCAAGAAGGTCCGAGTGGCTACACCTTC,CASSQEGPSGYTF
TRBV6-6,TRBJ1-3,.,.,TGTGCCAGCAGACGTACAGGGTCTGGAAACACCATATATTTT,CASRRTGSGNTIYF
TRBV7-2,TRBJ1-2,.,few,TGTGCCAGCAGCTTAACGGCAGACTATAACTATGGCTACACCTTC,CASSLTADYNYGYTF
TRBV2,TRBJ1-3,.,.,TGTGCCAGCAGTGGGTACAGGAGCTCTGGAAACACCATATATTTT,CASSGYRSSGNTIYF
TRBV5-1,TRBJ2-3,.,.,TGCGCCAGCAGCGAGGGGACCCCCACAGATACGCAGTATTTT,CASSEGTPTDTQYF
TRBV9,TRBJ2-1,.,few,TGTGCCAGCACGGAGGGAGCGGTATACAATGAGCAGTTCTTC,CASTEGAVYNEQFF
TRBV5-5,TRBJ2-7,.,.,TGTGCCAGCAGCACGAACAGGGAATTCGAGCAGTACTTC,CASSTNREFEQYF
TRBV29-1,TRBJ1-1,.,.,TGCAGCGTTGGGACACGGAACACTGAAGCTTTCTTT,CSVGTRNTEAFF
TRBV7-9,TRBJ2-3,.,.,TGTGCCAGCAGGCCCGGGGTTAGCACAGATACGCAGTATTTT,CASRPGVSTDTQYF
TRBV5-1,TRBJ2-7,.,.,TGCGCCAGCAGCTTGGGGGGGACTGGGGCTTACGAGCAGTACTTC,CASSLGGTGAYEQYF
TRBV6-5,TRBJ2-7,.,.,TGTGCCAGCAGTTACTCAGAACCAGGGACCTCCTACGAGCAGTACTTC,CASSYSEPGTSYEQYF
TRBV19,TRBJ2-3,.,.,TGTGCCAGTAGTATCGAGCTAGCCCGCACAGATACGCAGTATTTT,CASSIELARTDTQYF
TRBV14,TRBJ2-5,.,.,TGTGCCAGCAGCCTGAAGAAGGGTGGTCCCGGGGAGACCCAGTACTTC,CASSLKKGGPGETQYF
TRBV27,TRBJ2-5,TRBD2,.,TGTGCCAGCAGTAACGGACTAGTTGGCCAAGAGACCCAGTACTTC,CASSNGLVGQETQYF
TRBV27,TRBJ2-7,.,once,TGTGCCAGCAGTAGACGGGACGCTTCCTACGAGCAGTACTTC,CASSRRDASYEQYF
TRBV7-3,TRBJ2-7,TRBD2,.,TGTGCCAGCAGTCCTAGCGGGAGGAACTCCTACGAGCAGTACTTC,CASSPSGRNSYEQYF
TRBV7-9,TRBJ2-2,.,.,TGTGCCAGCAGCTCCCGGCAGAACACCGGGGAGCTGTTTTTT,CASSSRQNTGELFF
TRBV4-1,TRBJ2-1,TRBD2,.,TGCGCCAGCAGCCGCCTACTAGCGGAAACCTACAATGAGCAGTTCTTC,CASSRLLAETYNEQFF
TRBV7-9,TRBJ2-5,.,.,TGTGCCAGCAGCTCCAGGGAGGAGACCCAGTACTTC,CASSSREETQYF
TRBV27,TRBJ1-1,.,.,TGTGCCAGCAGTTTGGGGGGCCCTGAAGCTTTCTTT,CASSLGGPEAFF
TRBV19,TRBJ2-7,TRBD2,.,TGTGCCAGTAGTTACAGCGGGAGTAGTTCCTACGAGCAGTACTTC,CASSYSGSSSYEQYF
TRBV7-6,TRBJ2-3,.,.,TGTGCCAGCAGCGAGGAACGGTCCGTGCGGGGAGATACGCAGTATTTT,CASSEERSVRGDTQYF
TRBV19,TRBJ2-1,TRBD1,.,TGTGCCAGTACCCCCGGGACAGGGGTTGGGAATGAGCAGTTCTTC,CASTPGTGVGNEQFF
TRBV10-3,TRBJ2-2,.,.,TGTGCCATCCAAGGCGGACCGGACACCGATGAGCTGTTTTTT,CAIQGGPDTDELFF
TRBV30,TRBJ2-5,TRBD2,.,TGTGCCTTTTCGACTAGCATAAAGACCCAGTACTTC,CAFSTSIKTQYF
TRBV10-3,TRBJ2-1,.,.,TGTGCCATCAGTCAGGGGATCTCCTACAATGAGCAGTTCTTC,CAISQGISYNEQFF
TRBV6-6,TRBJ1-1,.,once,TGTGCCAGCAAGACAAAAATGAACACTGAAGCTTTCTTT,CASKTKMNTEAFF
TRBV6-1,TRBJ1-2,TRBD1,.,TGTGCCAGCATGATCCGGGACAGTCTGAACTATGGCTACACCTTC,CASMIRDSLNYGYTF
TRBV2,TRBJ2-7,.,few,TGTGCCAGCAGTGGCGAGCCCTACGAGCAGTACTTC,CASSGEPYEQYF
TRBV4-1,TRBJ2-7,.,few,TGCGCCAGCAGCCAAATGCTAAGAAGGAGCTCCTACGAGCAGTACTTC,CASSQMLRRSSYEQYF
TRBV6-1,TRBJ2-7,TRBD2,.,TGTGCCGTGGGGGCTAGCGGGTCCTACGAGCAGTACTTC,CAVGASGSYEQYF
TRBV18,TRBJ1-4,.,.,TGTGCCAGCTCGTCAGGGTCCGGACTGTTTTTT,CASSSGSGLFF
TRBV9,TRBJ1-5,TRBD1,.,TGTGCCAGCAGCACAACTGACAGGGCGGATCAGCCCCAGCATTTT,CASSTTDRADQPQHF
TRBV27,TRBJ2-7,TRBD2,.,TGTGCCAGCAGGGTTACTAGCGGGAGTACCTACGAGCAGTACTTC,CASRVTSGSTYEQYF
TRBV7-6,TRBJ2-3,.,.,TGTGCCAGCAGCGCGGCGGGGGCTAGCACAGATACGCAGTATTTT,CASSAAGASTDTQYF
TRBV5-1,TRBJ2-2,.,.,TGCGCCAGCTCCGAGGGTAGCGGCAACACCGGGGAGCTGTTTTTT,CASSEGSGNTGELFF
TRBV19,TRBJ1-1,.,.,TGTGCCAGTAGTACCCCAGGGTTGAACACTGAAGCTTTCTTT,CASSTPGLNTEAFF
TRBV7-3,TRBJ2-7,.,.,TGTGCCAGCAAATCCCTCCCAGGGACCGACGAGCAGTACTTC,CASKSLPGTDEQYF
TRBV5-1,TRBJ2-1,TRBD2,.,TGCGCCAGCAGCTTGGATACTAGCGGAAACAATGAGCAGTTCTTC,CASSLDTSGNNEQFF
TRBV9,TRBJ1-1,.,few,TGTGCCAGCAGAGCACAGGGATTTAACACTGAAGCTTTCTTT,CASRAQGFNTEAFF
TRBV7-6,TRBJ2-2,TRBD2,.,TGTGCCAGCAGCAGACGGACCAGCGGGGGGAACGGGGAGCTGTTTTTT,CASSRRTSGGNGELFF
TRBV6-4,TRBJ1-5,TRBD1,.,TGTGCCAGCAAGCCGGGACAGGGGCAACTAAATCAGCCCCAGCATTTT,CASKPGQGQLNQPQHF
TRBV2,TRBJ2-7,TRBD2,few,TGTGCCAACCGGGAGGGCGTCACCTACGAGCAGTACTTC,CANREGVTYEQYF
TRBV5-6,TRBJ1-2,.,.,TGTGCCAGCAGCTTGGCCCCAGGGAAAACTGGCTACACCTTC,CASSLAPGKTGYTF
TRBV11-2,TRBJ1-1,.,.,TGTGCCAGCAGCCCGGGAGGAGCGCGCGAAGCTTTCTTT,CASSPGGAREAFF
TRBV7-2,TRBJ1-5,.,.,TGTGCCAGCAGCTTAGGTAGGGATCAGCCCCAGCATTTT,CASSLGRDQPQHF
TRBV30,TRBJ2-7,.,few,TGTGCCTGGAAGGACTACGAGCAGTACTTC,CAWKDYEQYF
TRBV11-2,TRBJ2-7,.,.,TGTGCCAGCAGCCGTTTTTCCTACGAGCAGTACTTC,CASSRFSYEQYF
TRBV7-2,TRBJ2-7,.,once,TGTGCCAGCAGCTTAGCGTGGACCTCCTACGAGCAGTACTTC,CASSLAWTSYEQYF
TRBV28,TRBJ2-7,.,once,TGTGCCAGCAGTTTATTCGCGTACTTCTACGAGCAGTACTTC,CASSLFAYFYEQYF